Reported below is one T cell receptor (beta chain). This clone was seen once. Its antigen remains undetermined. No much larger clone is present one base from it, and per-base qualities are unavailable. To be included, a participant needed at least one PBMC sample from before ART initiation plus at least two post-ART samples. Every participant with HIV received treatment in the United States of America. Before DNA extraction, cryopreserved samples of 1-10 million PBMC were thawed and then washed. At the time of the earliest PBMC sample, participants with HIV were aged between about 23 and 54 years. PBMC samples were contributed by each participant from 1-4 timepoints before ART initiation and 2-8 timepoints after ART initiation, with a median of 7 samples. For every participant, serial HIV viral load, CD4+ T-cell count, ART history and demographic data were obtained. Genomic DNA was extracted from unsorted PBMC with a Qiagen kit on a QIAcube, with processing performed in batches of 12 samples.

CDR3 length: 13 amino acids, cysteine to phenylalanine. The DNA shown is the 39-base CDR3, in frame from base 1. Trimming takes 6 bases from V and 4 bases from J, and the germline ends sit 11 bases apart. The germline V gene (reference sequence) provides CDR1 MNHNY and CDR2 SVGAGI. This entry comes from a study of long-term antiretroviral therapy in people with HIV (dated by TCRdb to the early 2020s). With respect to the entire study: The earliest samples were collected about a decade before the 2015 WHO recommendation for immediate ART, when ART was typically delayed until CD4 counts fell. Whether ART initiation and durable HIV suppression were associated with changes in peripheral blood TRB repertoire composition and diversity was tested in a retrospective serial study. From 30 adults with confirmed HIV infection, the cohort provided 192 cryopreserved PBMC samples, gathered serially across a mean of around 6 years (range 1-12). Of the approximately 30 participants with HIV, approximately ten were female. No cross-contamination during QIAcube processing was seen in test extractions of a monoclonal T-cell line run alongside about 33 polyclonal samples. Broader findings and caveats from the paper: No data were available on ART adherence, viral resistance or therapy changes, limiting inferences about post-ART repertoire changes. At every time point, the repertoire was dominated by expanded TRB clones first identified before ART initiation, although this dominance fluctuated and, in many PLHIV, declined after ART. Because cell numbers in pre-ART samples were limited, unsorted PBMC were profiled instead of sorted CD4+ and CD8+ T cells. Compared with controls, HIV repertoires had narrower CDR3 length ranges, and the network structure pointed to an antigen-experienced repertoire that shifted only slightly toward naive after ART. Since PBMC availability was limited, sequencing covered only the TCR beta chain, with no alpha chain pairing. Samples dated from the mid-2000s to the late 2010s, and the ART regimens used may be less effective than current ones. A significant increase in TRB diversity was found to be associated with ART initiation, although TRB diversity was observed to remain significantly below that of transplant donor controls even after long-term ART.

The immunoSEQ hsTCRB v3.0 assay was used at survey level resolution to sequence the TRB variable region. A depth of roughly 40,000-55,000 T-cell genomes per sample was targeted for TRB sequencing. TRB libraries were pooled and sequenced on an Illumina MiSeq using a v3 150-cycle kit. In the original analysis: Analysis of repertoires was carried out in R inside a reproducible Nextflow workflow spanning QC, data transformation and analysis. LymphoSeq2, an R package for AIRR-Seq data exploration, was used to implement custom analyses. Several samples that yielded fewer than 5000 total TRB sequences were excluded, so that about 200 HIV repertoires were analyzed. Of the roughly 180 retained HIV repertoires, almost 60 were collected before and about 130 after ART initiation. Repertoires were downsampled to 5000 TRB nucleotide sequences, with summary statistics averaged over 100 downsampling iterations. The analysis kept only TRB sequences whose CDR3 regions were at least seven amino acids long. Two measures captured diversity: a Shannon entropy-derived clonality score and the Gini coefficient. In the repertoire networks, any two of the top 5000 CDR3 amino acid sequences were linked whenever the two sequences differed by an edit distance of one. For TRB CDR3 amino acid sequences, GLIPH2 was used to predict antigen specificity groups and MHC restriction. To flag known CMV, EBV, HIV or tissue antigen associations, CDR3 amino acid sequences were matched against VDJdb and McPAS-TCR. Pre-ART, post-ART and control groups were compared with Wilcoxon signed-rank tests and Holm-Bonferroni correction. TCRdb carries this immuneACCESS record with in-frame sequences only. Its versions omit some clonotypes, under half of them owing to an unresolved V gene in the studies checked, with the rest unexplained. V and J calls and clone size follow that table, whereas D and trimming were derived from the DNA. Recorded for this sample are roughly 28,000 clones; nearly 95% of them occurred a single time. The top ten clonotypes cover under 13% of the sample.

Recombination connected TRBV6-6 to TRBJ2-3; TRBD2 is possibly the D segment (5 matching bases). The material was unsorted PBMCs, obtained 6.2 years after starting antiretroviral therapy. This sequence was found in a man aged 35-49 years with HIV. The CDR3 loop reads CASSISEADTQYF. The DNA sequence follows: TGTGCCAGCAGCATATCGGAGGCAGATACGCAGTATTTT.